The present TCR beta chain was sequenced within a study of radiation and T cells in renal cell carcinoma. Study conclusions and caveats: Without pretreatment biopsies, baseline tumor clonotype presence was undetermined.

As to this clone: What it binds is unknown.

Time point given: blood 2 weeks post-SBRT. The sample's treatment: 15 Gy SBRT to primary tumor, nephrectomy 4 weeks later. The patient's renal cell carcinoma had clear cell pathology. The V end lost 3 bases, the J end lost 7 bases, and 19 bases lay between the germline ends. Germline-derived CDR1 and CDR2 are LNHDA and SQIVND (reference sequence). This CDR3 contains 17 residues. The table came from immunoSEQ multiplex PCR; TCRdb's copy has only in-frame clones and leaves some out. This sample has 100,000 to 150,000 clones, with approximately 78% found just once. The material sequenced was blood, taken from a patient whose treatment included radiotherapy and nephrectomy. V and J are TRBV19 and TRBJ1-6, with no clear D. This receptor was taken from a woman in her sixties with renal cell carcinoma. The CDR3 DNA follows: TGTGCCAGTAGTATCGGGTTGGAGAGGCCGAGGAATTCACCCCTCCACTTT. Amino acid sequence: CASSIGLERPRNSPLHF.